The 17 T cell receptor beta chains given below trace back to one sample, sequenced in a study of radiotherapy plus CTLA-4 blockade in lung cancer. Sequencing was performed with immunoSEQ multiplex PCR; in TCRdb, only in-frame clones are kept and a portion is missing. The table has roughly 45,000 clones, roughly 60% seen once. This sample comprised peripheral blood, obtained from a patient treated with radiotherapy plus ipilimumab. The source is a human donor with non-small cell lung cancer who had a partial response to radiotherapy plus ipilimumab.

The chain recombines TRBV6-1 with TRBJ2-7; a weak D match, TRBD2 (5 bases). The CDR3 is 11 residues long. Deletions cut 8 bases from V and 4 bases from J, with 9 bases between. CDR1 and CDR2 (germline): MNHNS, SASEGT. The CDR3 DNA sequence: TGTGCCAGCCTACTAGTTTACGAGCAGTACTTC. Its translation is CASLLVYEQYF.

The chain recombines TRBV4-2 with TRBJ2-3; 7 nucleotides match TRBD2. The junction had 6 bases not matched to a gene; V was cut back by 0 bases and J by 3 bases. The germline V gene encodes CDR1 LGHNA and CDR2 YNFKEQ. This CDR3 is 16 amino acids long. The CDR3 region is CASSQEAGEGTDTQYF. The CDR3 DNA follows: TGTGCCAGCAGCCAAGAGGCGGGAGAGGGGACAGATACGCAGTATTTT.

The gene calls are TRBV6-1 and TRBJ2-2, with TRBD1 matching 8 bases. Germline CDR1 is MNHNS and CDR2 is SASEGT. The CDR3 is made up of 15 amino acids. With 6 bases clipped from V and 6 bases from J, the junction kept 9 bases outside the gene matches. CDR3: CASRGATGAPGELFF. Here the CDR3 DNA reads TGTGCCAGCAGGGGGGCGACAGGGGCCCCCGGGGAGCTGTTTTTT.

Regarding this clone: The CDR3 ends on some other residue instead of the conserved phenylalanine or tryptophan, so this is likely a read error. This chain uses TRBV5-6 with TRBJ2-3, with TRBD1 matching 7 bases. The CDR3 totals 16 residues. The germline gives CDR1 SGHDT, CDR2 YYEEEE. Trimming took 5 bases from V and 1 from J; bases not matched to a gene: 10. CDR3 DNA: TGTGCCAGCAGTCGGGACAGCCTGTCGGGCACAGATACGCAGTATCTT. Translation gives CASSRDSLSGTDTQYL.

This clone was found a few times. This chain connects TRBV19 to TRBJ2-7; maybe TRBD2 (6 bases). The CDR3 contains 14 residues. Trimming took off 4 bases at V and 3 bases at J, with 13 bases between the two ends. CDR1 is LNHDA and CDR2 is SQIVND in the germline V gene (reference sequence). The CDR3 DNA reads TGTGCCAGTAGTAGGGACTTATCAAACTACGAGCAGTACTTC. Translation: CASSRDLSNYEQYF.

The chain combines TRBV9 with TRBJ1-1, with D hard to call. Trimming removed 3 bases from V and 1 base from J, with 10 bases in between. The CDR3 is 14 amino acids. The V gene's germline CDR1 is SGDLS and CDR2 YYNGEE. CDR3 loop: CASSGRGKNTEAFF. The CDR3 DNA reads as TGTGCCAGCAGCGGCCGCGGGAAGAACACTGAAGCTTTCTTT.

The genes are TRBV9 and TRBJ2-7, with D possibly TRBD2 on 7 matching bases. Trimming took 1 base from V and 6 from J, leaving 11 bases between them. The CDR3 contains 13 residues. Per germline, CDR1 SGDLS and CDR2 YYNGEE. The CDR3 reads CASSVLGGGEQYF. In DNA form, the CDR3 reads TGTGCCAGCAGCGTACTGGGAGGGGGCGAGCAGTACTTC.

This clone was seen only a few times. V is TRBV11-1 and J is TRBJ2-3; 10 bases match TRBD1. The CDR3 extends over 16 amino acids. Germline CDR1 SGHAT, CDR2 FQDESV (reference sequence). Unmatched junction bases numbered 10, after V lost 6 bases and J lost 4 bases. The CDR3 reads CASSKTGTGVSDTQYF. CDR3 in DNA: TGTGCCAGCAGTAAAACCGGGACAGGGGTTTCAGATACGCAGTATTTT.

This clone was observed at least ten times. The gene calls are TRBV5-1 and TRBJ1-1; weak D call: TRBD1 (5 bases). Germline V gives CDR1 SGHRS, CDR2 YFSETQ. The V end lost 2 bases, the J end lost 4 bases, and 9 bases lay between the germline ends. This CDR3 comprises 13 residues. CDR3 amino acids: CASSFAGFTEAFF. In DNA, the CDR3 is TGCGCCAGCAGCTTCGCAGGGTTCACTGAAGCTTTCTTT. The full variable domain, rest sourced from reference TRBV5-1 and TRBJ1-1, is KAGVTQTPRYLIKTRGQQVTLSCSPISGHRSVSWYQQTPGQGLQFLFEYFSETQRNKGNFPGRFSGRQFSNSRSEMNVSTLELGDSALYLCASSFAGFTEAFFGQGTRLTVV.

The V call is TRBV7-6, the J call TRBJ2-3; D is undetermined. From germline, CDR1 is SGHVS and CDR2 FNYEAQ. The CDR3 has 14 residues. Between the trimmed V and J ends, which lost 5 bases and 2 bases, there was a span of 11 bases. DNA for the CDR3: TGTGCCAGCAGCCAGCATCAGGACACAGATACGCAGTATTTT. It translates to CASSQHQDTDTQYF.

The chain joins TRBV2 to TRBJ1-1; D gene uncertain. Trimming pared 5 bases from V and 0 bases from J, leaving 10 bases between. From germline, CDR1 is SNHLY and CDR2 FYNNEI. CDR3 size: 14 residues. The CDR3 reads CASSPSVMNTEAFF. CDR3 sequence (DNA): TGTGCCAGCAGTCCCAGCGTTATGAACACTGAAGCTTTCTTT.

The J gene is TRBJ1-2, the V gene TRBV6-1, with 8 bases lining up with TRBD1. The CDR3 covers 15 residues. Trimming took 4 bases from V and 3 from J; bases not matched to a gene: 7. Germline CDR1 reads MNHNS; CDR2 reads SASEGT. In DNA, the CDR3 is TGTGCCAGCAGTGCCTCAGGGGGCGCGTACTATGGCTACACCTTC. The encoded protein is CASSASGGAYYGYTF.

This clone was seen a handful of times. This chain links TRBV2 with TRBJ1-2; 9 bases map to TRBD1. The CDR3 extends over 15 amino acids. J was trimmed by 8 bases and V by 6 bases; bases with no gene match: 13. The germline gives CDR1 SNHLY, CDR2 FYNNEI. The CDR3 region is CASREIGQGRSGYTF. The CDR3 bases are TGTGCCAGCAGGGAAATAGGACAGGGGCGTTCGGGCTACACCTTC.

This clone was detected only a few times. V usage is TRBV30 and J usage is TRBJ1-3; 10 nucleotides align to TRBD1. Germline V lookup: CDR1 GTSNPN, CDR2 SVGIG (reference sequence). This CDR3 has 14 amino acids. Trimming at V came to 3 bases and at J to 7 bases, leaving 6 bases not matched to a gene. The CDR3 spells CAWRSDRGTNTIYF. Written as DNA, the CDR3 is TGTGCCTGGAGGTCGGACAGGGGGACGAACACCATATATTTT.

This clone came up once. This rearrangement joins TRBV7-6 to TRBJ2-1; 8 bases are shared with TRBD2. The germline V gene has CDR1 SGHVS and CDR2 FNYEAQ. Trimming removed 1 base from V and 7 bases from J; junction bases left unmatched: 6. The CDR3 runs 15 residues. This CDR3 reads CASSLDGGVGNEQFF. As DNA, the CDR3 is TGTGCCAGCAGCTTAGACGGGGGGGTAGGTAATGAGCAGTTCTTC.

The V gene is TRBV2, the J gene TRBJ2-1, with D unresolved. V lost 4 bases and J lost 9, with 7 bases in between. Germline V gene data show CDR1 as SNHLY and CDR2 as FYNNEI. This CDR3 comprises 11 residues. For the CDR3, the DNA is TGTGCCAGCAGTGGTTTCGGTGAGCAGTTCTTC. The encoded protein is CASSGFGEQFF.

V usage is TRBV7-2 and J usage is TRBJ2-1; TRBD2 matches 15 bases. The V segment lost 3 bases and the J segment 8 bases; nucleotides outside the gene matches: 2. The CDR3 length is 15 residues. The germline V gene has CDR1 SGHTA and CDR2 FQGNSA. The CDR3 DNA reads as TGTGCCAGCAGCTTGGGGACTAGCGGGGGGTATGAGCAGTTCTTC. It translates to CASSLGTSGGYEQFF.